Listed here are 24 T cell receptor beta chains from one sample, sequenced in a study of cytomegalovirus exposure and HLA in healthy donors. PCR employed 60 Vbeta and 13 Jbeta primers. Sequencing was performed with immunoSEQ multiplex PCR; in TCRdb, only in-frame clones are kept and a portion is missing. The sample lists 98,000 or so clones, 65% to 80% seen once, with more than 7% in the top ten. Sequencing used PBMCs. These receptors all come from a human donor in good health.

This chain uses TRBV9 with TRBJ2-7; D may be TRBD2 (6 bases). V shed 5 bases and J shed 3 bases, with 15 bases lying between them. This CDR3 comprises 14 residues. CDR1 and CDR2 from the germline V gene are SGDLS and YYNGEE. The CDR3, as DNA: TGTGCCAGCAGTCGGGACTTAGTTAGCTACGAGCAGTACTTC. As protein: CASSRDLVSYEQYF.

The chain recombines TRBV25-1 with TRBJ2-7; 9 bases align to TRBD1. Unmatched junction bases numbered 11, after V lost 10 bases and J lost 7 bases. Germline V gene data show CDR1 as MGHDK and CDR2 as SYGVNS. This CDR3 contains 13 residues. The CDR3 bases are TGTGCCACCCAGGACAGGGGCAGGAAGGAGCAGTACTTC. Encoded protein: CATQDRGRKEQYF.

The chain carries TRBV11-3 and TRBJ2-2; 11 nucleotides match TRBD2. The J segment lost 4 bases and the V segment lost 3 bases, leaving 7 bases of the junction unmatched. Germline V CDR1 and CDR2: SGHNT, YENEEA. CDR3 length equals 17 residues. The CDR3 reads CASSLVTSGIGTGELFF. The CDR3 DNA is TGTGCCAGCAGCTTGGTGACTAGCGGGATCGGCACCGGGGAGCTGTTTTTT.

This chain's CDR3 is CASTLWGISGGLGTDTQYF. The CDR3 region has the DNA TGTGCCAGCACCCTTTGGGGGATTAGCGGGGGGCTTGGCACAGATACGCAGTATTTT. This rearrangement joins TRBV2 to TRBJ2-3; 10 nucleotides align to TRBD2. V trimming: 7 bases; J trimming: 1 base; junction bases outside the gene matches: 17. CDR1 SNHLY and CDR2 FYNNEI come from the germline V gene. The CDR3 spans 19 residues.

The chain uses TRBV6-6 and TRBJ1-4; TRBD1 aligns across 9 bases. This CDR3 has 15 residues. Looked up from germline, CDR1 is MNHNY and CDR2 is SVGAGI (reference sequence). With V trimmed by 4 bases and J by 8 bases, 8 bases remained unmatched. DNA for the CDR3: TGTGCCAGCAGTTCGCCCGGGACAGGGCTCGAAAAACTGTTTTTT. Protein: CASSSPGTGLEKLFF.

The rearrangement links TRBV18 to TRBJ2-5; D might be TRBD2 (6 bases). CDR3 length: 13 amino acids. In germline, CDR1 is KGHSH, CDR2 LQKENI. V lost 6 bases and J lost 2, with 10 bases in between. The chain's CDR3 is CASSRGGQETQYF. For the CDR3, the DNA is TGTGCCAGCTCCCGCGGAGGGCAAGAGACCCAGTACTTC. Complete variable domain (other parts from reference TRBV18 and TRBJ2-5): NAGVMQNPRHLVRRRGQEARLRCSPMKGHSHVYWYRQLPEEGLKFMVYLQKENIIDESGMPKERFSAEFPKEGPSILRIQQVVRGDSAAYFCASSRGGQETQYFGPGTRLLVL.

The J gene is TRBJ2-7, the V gene TRBV27; D possibly corresponds to TRBD1 (6 bases). Germline CDR1 MNHEY, CDR2 SMNVEV (reference sequence). CDR3 length: 15 amino acids. Trimming shortened V by 7 bases and J by 4 bases, and 20 bases separated the two germline ends. The CDR3: CASTQMPWGRYEQYF. The CDR3 bases are TGTGCCAGCACTCAAATGCCCTGGGGGCGATACGAGCAGTACTTC.

The CDR3 sequence: CASSVTQGGEQYF. In DNA form, the CDR3 reads TGTGCCAGCAGTGTAACACAGGGGGGCGAGCAGTACTTC. This chain uses TRBV6-6 with TRBJ2-7; 8 bases are a match to TRBD1. This CDR3 is 13 amino acids long. CDR1 and CDR2 from the germline V gene are MNHNY and SVGAGI (reference sequence). Trimming took 5 bases from V and 6 from J; bases not matched to a gene: 6.

This chain links TRBV6-6 with TRBJ1-2; 7 nucleotides align to TRBD1. The ends lost 5 bases at V and 6 bases at J; junction bases unmatched: 6. The germline V gene has CDR1 MNHNY and CDR2 SVGAGI (reference sequence). CDR3 length equals 13 residues. For the CDR3, the DNA is TGTGCCAGCAGTGACCCGACAGGGCATGGCTACACCTTC. This translates into CASSDPTGHGYTF.

The CDR3 sequence is CASSLREGTGVNEQFF. The CDR3, as DNA: TGCGCCAGCAGCCTGCGTGAAGGGACAGGGGTTAATGAGCAGTTCTTC. The chain employs TRBV5-1 and TRBJ2-1; 10 nucleotides match TRBD1. Unmatched junction bases numbered 11, after V lost 4 bases and J lost 7 bases. CDR1 is SGHRS, CDR2 YFSETQ, per germline. The CDR3 contains 16 residues.

The chain carries TRBV30 and TRBJ2-1; possible D gene TRBD2, 5 bases. Per the germline V gene, CDR1 is GTSNPN and CDR2 is SVGIG (reference sequence). The CDR3 extends over 14 amino acids. V gave up 4 bases and J gave up 2 bases, with 12 bases separating them. For the CDR3, the DNA is TGTGCCTGGACCGCTGGGAGCACCTACAATGAGCAGTTCTTC. This translates into CAWTAGSTYNEQFF.

The chain recombines TRBV27 with TRBJ2-2; TRBD1 agrees at 7 bases. Trimming at V came to 6 bases and at J to 5 bases, leaving 12 bases not matched to a gene. There are 16 residues in the CDR3. CDR1 and CDR2 from the germline V gene are MNHEY and SMNVEV (reference sequence). The chain's CDR3 is CASRPVEGALTGELFF. The CDR3 nucleotides read TGTGCCAGCAGGCCCGTAGAGGGGGCGCTTACCGGGGAGCTGTTTTTT.

This sequence joins TRBV7-7 and TRBJ2-5; the match to TRBD2 covers 7 bases. Trimming took 0 bases from V and 2 from J; bases not matched to a gene: 9. The germline V gene encodes CDR1 SSHAT and CDR2 FNYEAQ (reference sequence). This CDR3 spans 17 amino acids. CDR3 sequence reads: CASSLAGGPSLQETQYF. The CDR3 DNA sequence: TGTGCCAGCAGCTTAGCGGGAGGGCCTTCCCTTCAAGAGACCCAGTACTTC.

The chain recombines TRBV30 with TRBJ2-1; 8 bases are a match to TRBD2. V shed 2 bases, J shed 10 bases, and the junction held 13 bases outside the gene matches. CDR1 is GTSNPN and CDR2 is SVGIG in the germline V gene (reference sequence). This CDR3 comprises 15 residues. CDR3 in amino acids: CAWSRTLDIAGEQFF. CDR3 bases: TGTGCCTGGAGTCGTACATTAGATATAGCGGGGGAGCAGTTCTTC. The full variable domain, completed using reference TRBV30 and TRBJ2-1, is SQTIHQWPATLVQPVGSPLSLECTVEGTSNPNLYWYRQAAGRGLQLLFYSVGIGQISSEVPQNLSASRPQDRQFILSSKKLLLSDSGFYLCAWSRTLDIAGEQFFGPGTRLTVL.

The rearrangement links TRBV9 to TRBJ2-6; D gene ambiguous. Germline V gene sequence: CDR1 SGDLS, CDR2 YYNGEE. Trimming removed 0 bases at V and 1 base at J, with 8 bases between. The CDR3 contains 16 residues. The CDR3 reads CASSVDGRSGANVLTF. The CDR3 nucleotides read TGTGCCAGCAGCGTAGATGGGCGTTCTGGGGCCAACGTCCTGACTTTC.

The chain has TRBV7-9 and TRBJ1-1, with D unclear. Looked up from germline, CDR1 is SEHNR and CDR2 is FQNEAQ (reference sequence). The CDR3 consists of 13 residues. Deletions cut 1 base from V and 7 bases from J, with 10 bases between. The CDR3 sequence: CASSLVEGLEAFF. In nucleotides, the CDR3 is TGTGCCAGCAGCTTAGTCGAGGGCCTTGAAGCTTTCTTT.

This clone was seen a few times. This chain uses TRBV6-5 with TRBJ2-5, with 8 bases matching TRBD1. The CDR3 spans 14 residues. Trimming cost V 6 bases and J 2 bases; bases outside gene matches: 5. Germline CDR1 reads MNHEY; CDR2 reads SVGAGI. The CDR3 sequence is CASRRQGAQETQYF. The CDR3 coding sequence is TGTGCCAGCAGGAGGCAGGGGGCTCAAGAGACCCAGTACTTC.

In regard to this clone: The same CDR3 arises from other DNA sequences in this sample as well. J is TRBJ2-1 and V is TRBV7-2; a weak D match, TRBD2 (5 bases). The CDR3 is 15 amino acids. V lost 5 bases and J lost 6, with 17 bases in between. CDR1 SGHTA and CDR2 FQGNSA come from the germline V gene. CDR3 nucleotide sequence: TGTGCCAGCAGCCCAACTAGGGCACGGGGCAATGAGCAGTTCTTC. This sequence encodes CASSPTRARGNEQFF.

This chain links TRBV7-8 with TRBJ2-3, with 15 positions matching TRBD2. The ends lost 3 bases at V and 0 bases at J; junction bases unmatched: 7. Germline-derived CDR1 and CDR2 are SGHVS and FQNEAQ. The CDR3 is made up of 19 amino acids. The CDR3 DNA sequence: TGTGCCAGCAGCTTCCCCGTTGGACTAGCGGGAGGGAGCACAGATACGCAGTATTTT. Translated: CASSFPVGLAGGSTDTQYF.

The V call is TRBV18, the J call TRBJ1-1; D gene ambiguous. The ends were cut back, 3 bases at V and 5 bases at J, with 7 bases in the middle. The germline gives CDR1 KGHSH, CDR2 LQKENI. This CDR3 comprises 12 residues. CDR3 bases: TGTGCCAGCTCACCGAGTCGAACTGAAGCTTTCTTT. This gives the protein CASSPSRTEAFF.

The V gene is TRBV4-3, the J gene TRBJ2-3; 9 nucleotides line up with TRBD2. With V trimmed by 4 bases and J by 2 bases, 1 base remained unmatched. There are 14 residues in the CDR3. The germline V gene encodes CDR1 LGHNA and CDR2 YSLEER. The CDR3 spells CASSPSGNTDTQYF. The DNA for the CDR3 is TGCGCCAGCAGCCCTAGCGGGAACACAGATACGCAGTATTTT.

This chain connects TRBV5-8 to TRBJ1-3; no firm D call. There are 15 residues in the CDR3. The V end lost 0 bases, the J end lost 0 bases, and 7 bases lay between the germline ends. From germline, CDR1 is SGHTS and CDR2 YDEGEE. Here the CDR3 DNA reads TGTGCCAGCAGCTTGGACGCAGGCTCTGGAAACACCATATATTTT. This translates into CASSLDAGSGNTIYF.

The chain joins TRBV2 to TRBJ2-7, with TRBD1 identical over 9 bases. The V and J ends lost 6 bases and 2 bases, in that order; junction bases with no gene match: 8. The CDR3 contains 15 residues. CDR1 SNHLY and CDR2 FYNNEI come from the germline V gene. The chain's CDR3 is CASSPGQGPTYEQYF. DNA for the CDR3: TGTGCCAGCAGCCCCGGACAGGGGCCAACCTACGAGCAGTACTTC.

In its sample, this clone was seen a few times. The V call is TRBV25-1, the J call TRBJ2-2; 10 nucleotides line up with TRBD1. J gave up 6 bases and V 8 bases, and 6 bases lay outside the gene matches. The germline CDR1 and CDR2 sequences are MGHDK and SYGVNS. CDR3 length equals 14 residues. This chain's CDR3 is CASGGQGLAGELFF. CDR3 sequence (DNA): TGTGCCAGCGGGGGACAGGGGTTGGCCGGGGAGCTGTTTTTT.